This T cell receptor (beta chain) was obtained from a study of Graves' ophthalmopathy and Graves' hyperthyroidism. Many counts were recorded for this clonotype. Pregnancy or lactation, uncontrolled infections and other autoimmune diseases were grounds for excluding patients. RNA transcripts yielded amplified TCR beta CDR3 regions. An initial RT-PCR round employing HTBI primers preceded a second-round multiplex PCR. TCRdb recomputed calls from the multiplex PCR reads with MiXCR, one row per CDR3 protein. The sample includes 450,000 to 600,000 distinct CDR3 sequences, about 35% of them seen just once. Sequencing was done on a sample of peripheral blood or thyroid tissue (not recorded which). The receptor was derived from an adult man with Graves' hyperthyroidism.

The CDR3 bases are TGTGCCACCAGCAGAGTTCAGGGCGGGGAGACCCAGTACTTC. Translated: CATSRVQGGETQYF. The genes are TRBV15 and TRBJ2-5; tentatively, D is TRBD1 or TRBD2 (5 bases each). CDR1 and CDR2 from the germline V gene are LNHNV and YYDKDF (reference sequence). CDR3 size: 14 residues. V shed 1 base and J shed 5 bases, with 11 bases lying between them.